Listed below are T cell receptor beta chains from one sample, sequenced in a study of blood T cell repertoires in COVID-19. Produced via immunoSEQ multiplex PCR; TCRdb's table is partial and in-frame only. The data contain some 99,000 clones, 70% to 90% of them singletons. Sequencing was performed on peripheral blood. The receptors were sampled from a woman aged 60-75 years with acute or convalescent COVID-19. CDR3s include the opening cysteine and the closing phenylalanine or tryptophan. The D gene is left open where the match is weak. The size entry is marked missing in some rows and otherwise reads once, few, many or a size class.

len: 14; d_gene: NA; v_gene: TRBV15; abundance: NA; j_gene: TRBJ1-3; CDR3aa: CATRLAGYRNTIYF; CDR3nt: TGTGCCACCCGCTTGGCGGGCTATAGAAACACCATATATTTT
len: 15; d_gene: NA; v_gene: TRBV18; abundance: NA; j_gene: TRBJ1-2; CDR3aa: CASSPVMQANYGYTF; CDR3nt: TGTGCCAGCTCACCAGTCATGCAGGCTAACTATGGCTACACCTTC
len: 16; d_gene: TRBD2; v_gene: TRBV7-8; abundance: NA; j_gene: TRBJ2-3; CDR3aa: CASSPRASGMTDTQYF; CDR3nt: TGTGCCAGCAGCCCCAGGGCTAGCGGGATGACAGATACGCAGTATTTT
len: 14; d_gene: TRBD1; v_gene: TRBV7-9; abundance: few; j_gene: TRBJ1-2; CDR3aa: CASSLDRGVKGYTF; CDR3nt: TGTGCCAGCAGCTTGGACAGGGGCGTGAAGGGCTACACCTTC
len: 15; d_gene: TRBD1; v_gene: TRBV5-1; abundance: NA; j_gene: TRBJ1-1; CDR3aa: CASSLDPDRAQGAFF; CDR3nt: TGCGCCAGCAGCTTGGATCCGGACAGGGCCCAAGGAGCTTTCTTT
len: 15; d_gene: TRBD2; v_gene: TRBV9; abundance: NA; j_gene: TRBJ2-2; CDR3aa: CASSPRTSSTGELFF; CDR3nt: TGTGCCAGCAGCCCTCGGACTAGCAGTACCGGGGAGCTGTTTTTT
len: 16; d_gene: TRBD1; v_gene: TRBV20-1; abundance: NA; j_gene: TRBJ1-6; CDR3aa: CSASGTGTDYNSPLHF; CDR3nt: TGCAGTGCTAGTGGAACAGGGACAGACTATAATTCACCCCTCCACTTT
len: 12; d_gene: NA; v_gene: TRBV11-3; abundance: NA; j_gene: TRBJ2-3; CDR3aa: CASSQGTDTQYF; CDR3nt: TGTGCCAGCAGCCAGGGCACAGATACGCAGTATTTT
len: 15; d_gene: NA; v_gene: TRBV5-6; abundance: once; j_gene: TRBJ1-6; CDR3aa: CASSLRDYYNSPLHF; CDR3nt: TGTGCCAGCAGCTTGCGAGATTACTATAATTCACCCCTCCACTTT
len: 15; d_gene: TRBD2; v_gene: TRBV19; abundance: NA; j_gene: TRBJ2-5; CDR3aa: CASTDSGGPQETQYF; CDR3nt: TGTGCCAGTACCGATAGCGGGGGACCACAAGAGACCCAGTACTTC
len: 14; d_gene: TRBD2; v_gene: TRBV3-1/TRBV3-2; abundance: NA; j_gene: TRBJ2-5; CDR3aa: CASSRSGGWETQYF; CDR3nt: TGTGCCAGCAGCCGGAGCGGGGGGTGGGAGACCCAGTACTTC
len: 13; d_gene: NA; v_gene: TRBV12-3/TRBV12-4; abundance: once; j_gene: TRBJ1-4; CDR3aa: CASSTGYNEKLFF; CDR3nt: TGTGCCAGCAGTACAGGGTACAATGAAAAACTGTTTTTT
len: 15; d_gene: NA; v_gene: TRBV5-5; abundance: NA; j_gene: TRBJ1-2; CDR3aa: CASSYAAGEGYGYTF; CDR3nt: TGTGCCAGCAGTTATGCCGCGGGGGAAGGCTATGGCTACACCTTC
len: 14; d_gene: TRBD1; v_gene: TRBV6-5; abundance: NA; j_gene: TRBJ1-6; CDR3aa: CASGGGTGFSPLHF; CDR3nt: TGTGCCAGCGGAGGGGGGACAGGGTTCTCACCCCTCCACTTT
len: 14; d_gene: NA; v_gene: TRBV9; abundance: once; j_gene: TRBJ2-2; CDR3aa: CASSPLVNTGELFF; CDR3nt: TGTGCCAGCAGCCCCCTTGTTAACACCGGGGAGCTGTTTTTT
len: 12; d_gene: NA; v_gene: TRBV10-2; abundance: NA; j_gene: TRBJ2-7; CDR3aa: CASARETYEQYF; CDR3nt: TGCGCCAGTGCAAGAGAAACCTACGAGCAGTACTTC
len: 16; d_gene: NA; v_gene: TRBV27; abundance: once; j_gene: TRBJ1-1; CDR3aa: CASRSRNGGANTEAFF; CDR3nt: TGTGCCAGCCGATCTAGAAACGGGGGAGCGAACACTGAAGCTTTCTTT
len: 15; d_gene: NA; v_gene: TRBV3-1/TRBV3-2; abundance: NA; j_gene: TRBJ1-4; CDR3aa: CASSQGSGSNEKLFF; CDR3nt: TGTGCCAGCAGCCAAGGGTCCGGGTCTAATGAAAAACTGTTTTTT
len: 15; d_gene: NA; v_gene: TRBV18; abundance: NA; j_gene: TRBJ2-2; CDR3aa: CASSPRAGDTGELFF; CDR3nt: TGTGCCAGCTCACCAAGGGCAGGGGACACCGGGGAGCTGTTTTTT
len: 14; d_gene: NA; v_gene: TRBV24-1; abundance: NA; j_gene: TRBJ1-2; CDR3aa: CATSDRGGSRGYTF; CDR3nt: TGTGCCACCAGTGATCGGGGAGGGTCGCGGGGCTACACCTTC
len: 17; d_gene: TRBD1; v_gene: TRBV9; abundance: NA; j_gene: TRBJ2-5; CDR3aa: CASSVTPGAGQGETQYF; CDR3nt: TGTGCCAGCAGCGTAACCCCGGGGGCAGGACAGGGAGAGACCCAGTACTTC
len: 15; d_gene: TRBD1; v_gene: TRBV24-1; abundance: NA; j_gene: TRBJ1-4; CDR3aa: CATSDPRGSGEKLFF; CDR3nt: TGTGCCACCAGTGACCCCAGGGGGAGTGGGGAAAAACTGTTTTTT
len: 16; d_gene: TRBD1; v_gene: TRBV3-1/TRBV3-2; abundance: NA; j_gene: TRBJ1-5; CDR3aa: CASTINRDRGPWPQHF; CDR3nt: TGTGCCAGCACCATAAACCGGGACAGGGGTCCATGGCCCCAGCATTTT
len: 14; d_gene: NA; v_gene: TRBV7-2; abundance: NA; j_gene: TRBJ1-6; CDR3aa: CASQQAPVGSPLHF; CDR3nt: TGTGCCAGCCAACAGGCCCCCGTGGGCTCACCCCTCCACTTT
len: 13; d_gene: NA; v_gene: TRBV28; abundance: few; j_gene: TRBJ2-7; CDR3aa: CASSWGTRNEQYF; CDR3nt: TGTGCCAGCAGTTGGGGGACTCGGAACGAGCAGTACTTC
len: 15; d_gene: NA; v_gene: TRBV5-1; abundance: NA; j_gene: TRBJ2-2; CDR3aa: CASSLAGGDGGELFF; CDR3nt: TGCGCCAGCAGCTTGGCTGGCGGGGATGGCGGGGAGCTGTTTTTT
len: 17; d_gene: TRBD2; v_gene: TRBV7-2; abundance: NA; j_gene: TRBJ2-5; CDR3aa: CASSLVVSGRAGETQYF; CDR3nt: TGTGCCAGCAGCTTAGTAGTTAGCGGGAGGGCCGGAGAGACCCAGTACTTC
len: 11; d_gene: NA; v_gene: TRBV10-3; abundance: once; j_gene: TRBJ1-2; CDR3aa: CAISEGQGSTF; CDR3nt: TGTGCCATCAGCGAAGGCCAGGGCTCCACCTTC
len: 12; d_gene: NA; v_gene: TRBV3-1/TRBV3-2; abundance: NA; j_gene: TRBJ1-1; CDR3aa: CASSQTEAEAFF; CDR3nt: TGTGCCAGCAGCCAGACAGAGGCTGAAGCTTTCTTT
len: 16; d_gene: TRBD2; v_gene: TRBV24-1; abundance: NA; j_gene: TRBJ2-3; CDR3aa: CATGDLLAGGTDTQYF; CDR3nt: TGTGCCACCGGAGACCTACTAGCGGGGGGCACAGATACGCAGTATTTT
len: 15; d_gene: TRBD1; v_gene: TRBV9; abundance: once; j_gene: TRBJ2-1; CDR3aa: CASSLGTGGYNEQFF; CDR3nt: TGTGCCAGCAGCCTTGGGACAGGGGGTTACAATGAGCAGTTCTTC
len: 14; d_gene: NA; v_gene: TRBV3-1/TRBV3-2; abundance: few; j_gene: TRBJ1-2; CDR3aa: CASSQRGGNYGYTF; CDR3nt: TGTGCCAGCAGCCAAAGGGGAGGGAACTATGGCTACACCTTC